These 27 T cell receptor beta chains were all obtained from the same sample, sequenced in a study of CD4+ T cells in melanoma. Data came from immunoSEQ multiplex PCR; TCRdb stores just in-frame clones and leaves some out. This sample has some 9,600 clones; more than 60% occur once, and the top ten carry about 23%. The source material was cells from a culture (not recorded whether cultured in vitro). Every receptor here comes from a human donor with melanoma.

This clone was observed a few times. The V call is TRBV4-1, the J call TRBJ1-1, with TRBD1 identical over 8 bases. The CDR3 sequence is 15 residues long. After removal of 2 bases from V and 4 bases from J, the junction contained 6 bases not matched to a gene. CDR1 is MGHRA, CDR2 YSYEKL, per germline. The CDR3 protein is CASSQPDRVSTEAFF. The CDR3 DNA is TGCGCCAGCAGCCAACCGGACAGGGTGAGCACTGAAGCTTTCTTT.

J is TRBJ1-3 and V is TRBV6-1, with no clear D. The CDR3 has 15 residues. From germline, CDR1 is MNHNS and CDR2 SASEGT. Trimming left V 3 bases short and J 0 bases short, with 9 bases between. The CDR3 DNA follows: TGTGCCAGCAGTGATAACAGACTCTCTGGAAACACCATATATTTT. Translation gives CASSDNRLSGNTIYF.

This clone was recorded only once. The chain couples TRBV7-3 to TRBJ2-3, with D perhaps assigned TRBD1 or TRBD2 (6 bases each). Germline values: CDR1 SGHTA, CDR2 FQGTGA. The CDR3 runs 14 residues. The ends were cut back, 5 bases at V and 4 bases at J, with 13 bases in the middle. CDR3: CASSPNGGADTQYF. The CDR3 DNA sequence: TGTGCCAGCAGCCCCAACGGGGGCGCAGATACGCAGTATTTT.

The chain couples TRBV2 to TRBJ1-5; maybe TRBD1 (5 bases). The germline CDR1 and CDR2 sequences are SNHLY and FYNNEI. This CDR3 is 14 amino acids long. V was shortened by 7 bases and J by 6 bases, with 16 bases between the two germline ends. This chain's CDR3 is CASNREGGVQPQHF. CDR3 DNA sequence: TGTGCCAGCAATCGGGAGGGAGGGGTTCAGCCCCAGCATTTT.

The rearrangement links TRBV7-6 to TRBJ1-1; D unresolved. This CDR3 comprises 15 residues. The V gene lost 1 base and the J gene lost 4 bases, with 13 bases spanning the gap. The germline gives CDR1 SGHVS, CDR2 FNYEAQ. CDR3 amino acids: CASSLGGYRATEAFF. In nucleotides, the CDR3 is TGTGCCAGCAGCTTAGGAGGATATCGGGCCACTGAAGCTTTCTTT.

The rearrangement joins TRBV18 to TRBJ2-3; tentative D call: TRBD2 (6 bases). There are 15 residues in the CDR3. Germline CDR1 is KGHSH and CDR2 is LQKENI. V shed 0 bases and J shed 2 bases, with 9 bases lying between them. The CDR3 DNA reads TGTGCCAGCTCACCACCCCCTAGCGACACAGATACGCAGTATTTT. This sequence encodes CASSPPPSDTDTQYF.

The chain has TRBV5-5 and TRBJ2-2; D ambiguous. The germline V gene encodes CDR1 SGHKS and CDR2 YYEKEE (reference sequence). This CDR3 is 17 amino acids long. V lost 1 base to trimming and J lost 5 bases, with 18 bases between them. The chain's CDR3 is CASSLSGRTSGTGELFF. The CDR3 region has the DNA TGTGCCAGCAGCTTGTCGGGCAGGACCTCCGGGACCGGGGAGCTGTTTTTT.

Only a few counts were recorded for this clone. The genes are TRBV7-9 and TRBJ2-1; TRBD1 matches at 9 bases. J lost 2 bases, V lost 5 bases, and 4 bases had no gene match. The CDR3 extends over 15 amino acids. CDR1 is SEHNR and CDR2 is FQNEAQ in the germline V gene (reference sequence). The CDR3 DNA follows: TGTGCCAGCAGCCGTACAGGGGGCCCCTACAATGAGCAGTTCTTC. It codes for CASSRTGGPYNEQFF.

CDR3 DNA: TGTGCCAGCAGCCAAGGGACTAGGCGCGAGCAGTACTTC. It codes for CASSQGTRREQYF. The chain uses TRBV3-1 (or the pseudogene TRBV3-2) and TRBJ2-7, with 7 positions matching TRBD2. The germline CDR1 and CDR2 sequences are LGHDT and YNNKEL (reference sequence). The V gene end was trimmed by 1 base and the J gene end by 6 bases; junction bases not matched to a gene: 3. The CDR3 extends over 13 amino acids.

The chain couples TRBV19 to TRBJ1-1; 9 bases fit TRBD1. This CDR3 comprises 17 residues. The V gene end was trimmed by 3 bases and the J gene end by 0 bases; junction bases not matched to a gene: 8. From germline, CDR1 is LNHDA and CDR2 SQIVND (reference sequence). The DNA for the CDR3 is TGTGCCAGTAGTATGTTTTGGACAGGGGAGATGAACACTGAAGCTTTCTTT. Its protein product is CASSMFWTGEMNTEAFF. Full variable domain (rest looked up from reference TRBV19 and TRBJ1-1): DGGITQSPKYLFRKEGQNVTLSCEQNLNHDAMYWYRQDPGQGLRLIYYSQIVNDFQKGDIAEGYSVSREKKESFPLTVTSAQKNPTAFYLCASSMFWTGEMNTEAFFGQGTRLTVV.

V is TRBV15 and J is TRBJ1-2; D possibly corresponds to TRBD1 (5 bases). This CDR3 comprises 14 residues. With 0 bases removed from V and 8 bases from J, the gap between germline ends came to 13 bases. Germline V gene data show CDR1 as LNHNV and CDR2 as YYDKDF (reference sequence). The CDR3 here is CATSRDRVGGGYTF. In DNA, the CDR3 is TGTGCCACCAGCAGAGATAGGGTCGGGGGAGGCTACACCTTC.

This chain connects TRBV3-1 (or the pseudogene TRBV3-2) to TRBJ1-3; D is unclear. The CDR3 is 15 residues long. Trimming stripped 3 bases from V and 2 bases from J, with 11 bases between. Germline V lookup: CDR1 LGHDT, CDR2 YNNKEL (reference sequence). CDR3 coding DNA: TGTGCCAGCAGCCAGAGCCCCCCCCCTGGAAACACCATATATTTT. Translating it yields CASSQSPPPGNTIYF.

The rearrangement joins TRBV11-3 to TRBJ1-1, with a possible D match to TRBD1 (5 bases). Trimming shortened V by 3 bases and J by 5 bases, and 10 bases separated the two germline ends. There are 13 residues in the CDR3. Germline-derived CDR1 and CDR2 are SGHNT and YENEEA. CDR3 sequence (DNA): TGTGCCAGCAGCTTTGCCTGGGGGACTGAAGCTTTCTTT. This encodes CASSFAWGTEAFF.

The chain employs TRBV19 and TRBJ1-2, with D perhaps matching TRBD1 (5 bases). Germline CDR1 LNHDA, CDR2 SQIVND (reference sequence). Between the trimmed V and J ends, which lost 5 bases and 6 bases, there was a span of 13 bases. This CDR3 contains 13 residues. This chain's CDR3 is CASSLRGRNGYTF. In DNA, the CDR3 is TGTGCCAGTAGTCTCCGGGGGAGAAATGGCTACACCTTC. Using reference TRBV19 and TRBJ1-2 for the parts outside the CDR3, the full variable domain is DGGITQSPKYLFRKEGQNVTLSCEQNLNHDAMYWYRQDPGQGLRLIYYSQIVNDFQKGDIAEGYSVSREKKESFPLTVTSAQKNPTAFYLCASSLRGRNGYTFGSGTRLTVV.

The chain has TRBV4-1 and TRBJ2-7; D is uncertain. V was cut by 0 bases and J by 6 bases, with 18 bases left in between. CDR3 length equals 16 residues. Germline assignment: CDR1 MGHRA and CDR2 YSYEKL. In DNA, the CDR3 is TGCGCCAGCAGCCAAGAAAGAGTGGGCCCCGGCGGCGAGCAGTACTTC. Protein sequence: CASSQERVGPGGEQYF.

The rearrangement links TRBV12-3 or TRBV12-4 to TRBJ2-3; no clear D. The CDR3 is made up of 12 amino acids. The V gene lost 3 bases and the J gene lost 6 bases, with 7 bases spanning the gap. The CDR3 loop reads CASSFEWDTQYF. For the CDR3, the DNA is TGTGCCAGCAGTTTTGAGTGGGATACGCAGTATTTT.

The chain carries TRBV2 and TRBJ1-1, with unresolved D. V was trimmed by 5 bases and J by 0 bases, leaving 7 bases between them. The CDR3 has 13 residues. Germline loops: CDR1 SNHLY, CDR2 FYNNEI. Here the CDR3 DNA reads TGTGCCAGCAGTTCTGAGATGAACACTGAAGCTTTCTTT. It codes for CASSSEMNTEAFF.

J is TRBJ1-1 and V is TRBV14; D possibly corresponds to TRBD1 (5 bases). The germline CDR1 and CDR2 sequences are SGHDN and FVKESK. The CDR3 sequence is 15 residues long. With 5 bases removed from V and 0 bases from J, the gap between germline ends came to 13 bases. In DNA form, the CDR3 reads TGTGCCAGCAGCGGACCGACAGTCATGAACACTGAAGCTTTCTTT. It codes for CASSGPTVMNTEAFF. Full variable domain (remainder filled in from reference TRBV14 and TRBJ1-1): EAGVTQFPSHSVIEKGQTVTLRCDPISGHDNLYWYRRVMGKEIKFLLHFVKESKQDESGMPNNRFLAERTGGTYSTLKVQPAELEDSGVYFCASSGPTVMNTEAFFGQGTRLTVV.

V is TRBV6-5 and J is TRBJ1-1, with D possibly being TRBD1 (5 bases). Germline V gene sequence: CDR1 MNHEY, CDR2 SVGAGI. V was trimmed by 1 base and J by 4 bases, leaving 7 bases between them. The CDR3 length is 13 residues. CDR3 protein: CASSYWGVTEAFF. The CDR3 nucleotides are TGTGCCAGCAGTTACTGGGGGGTCACTGAAGCTTTCTTT.

The chain joins TRBV5-1 to TRBJ2-2; 12 bases line up with TRBD2. The V gene's germline CDR1 is SGHRS and CDR2 YFSETQ. This CDR3 has 18 residues. Trimming took 1 base from V and 0 from J; bases not matched to a gene: 4. The chain's CDR3 is CASSLFPSGGANTGELFF. CDR3 sequence (DNA): TGCGCCAGCAGCTTGTTCCCTAGCGGGGGGGCGAACACCGGGGAGCTGTTTTTT.

The J gene is TRBJ2-3, the V gene TRBV5-1, with D uncertain. Trimming cost V 0 bases and J 4 bases, with 12 bases left between them. The CDR3 is 15 amino acids. Germline CDR1 reads SGHRS; CDR2 reads YFSETQ. For the CDR3, the DNA is TGCGCCAGCAGCTTGGAGCCAGGCGCGGCAGATACGCAGTATTTT. Amino acid sequence: CASSLEPGAADTQYF.

The chain combines TRBV5-1 with TRBJ2-5; the D is unclear. The CDR3 totals 14 residues. Germline CDR1 SGHRS, CDR2 YFSETQ. V was clipped by 0 bases and J by 2 bases, with 8 bases between them. The CDR3 spells CASSLGTIQETQYF. The DNA for the CDR3 is TGCGCCAGCAGCTTGGGGACGATACAAGAGACCCAGTACTTC. The full variable domain, with the rest looked up from reference TRBV5-1 and TRBJ2-5, is KAGVTQTPRYLIKTRGQQVTLSCSPISGHRSVSWYQQTPGQGLQFLFEYFSETQRNKGNFPGRFSGRQFSNSRSEMNVSTLELGDSALYLCASSLGTIQETQYFGPGTRLLVL.

This clone was counted a few times. The V and J genes are TRBV4-1 and TRBJ2-3; D uncertain. The CDR3 is 16 amino acids. Germline loops: CDR1 MGHRA, CDR2 YSYEKL. V gave up 3 bases and J gave up 2 bases, with 15 bases separating them. The CDR3 loop is CASSQGKETITDTQYF. The CDR3 DNA sequence: TGCGCCAGCAGCCAGGGTAAGGAGACAATCACAGATACGCAGTATTTT.

In its sample, this clone was seen once. V usage is TRBV5-1 and J usage is TRBJ1-1; 8 positions match TRBD1. Germline CDR1 is SGHRS and CDR2 is YFSETQ. V lost 4 bases, J lost 0 bases, and 5 bases stayed unmatched. This CDR3 is built from 15 residues. CDR3: CASSPDRGLNTEAFF. In DNA form, the CDR3 reads TGCGCCAGCAGCCCTGACAGGGGCCTGAACACTGAAGCTTTCTTT. Full variable domain (missing parts from reference TRBV5-1 and TRBJ1-1): KAGVTQTPRYLIKTRGQQVTLSCSPISGHRSVSWYQQTPGQGLQFLFEYFSETQRNKGNFPGRFSGRQFSNSRSEMNVSTLELGDSALYLCASSPDRGLNTEAFFGQGTRLTVV.

The chain's CDR3 is CASSILGSVTDTQYF. Here the CDR3 DNA reads TGTGCCAGCAGCATACTAGGGAGCGTCACAGATACGCAGTATTTT. The V and J genes are TRBV5-5 and TRBJ2-3; D possibly corresponds to TRBD2 (5 bases). This CDR3 is 15 amino acids long. Trimming removed 4 bases at V and 2 bases at J, with 14 bases between. Germline V lookup: CDR1 SGHKS, CDR2 YYEKEE (reference sequence).

This clone is categorized as large. The V gene is TRBV5-4, the J gene TRBJ2-7, with D uncertain. The CDR3 contains 12 residues. Germline CDR1 reads SGHNT; CDR2 reads YYREEE (reference sequence). Between the trimmed V and J ends, which lost 0 bases and 13 bases, there was a span of 14 bases. CDR3 bases: TGTGCCAGCAGCTTGGTTGACGGACGTAAATACTTC. It specifies CASSLVDGRKYF.

V and J are TRBV5-5 and TRBJ2-3; D gene ambiguous. V was shortened by 1 base and J by 4 bases, with 7 bases between the two germline ends. This CDR3 is 13 amino acids long. Germline-derived CDR1 and CDR2 are SGHKS and YYEKEE (reference sequence). CDR3 sequence: CASSLPEADTQYF. CDR3 sequence (DNA): TGTGCCAGCAGCTTGCCAGAGGCAGATACGCAGTATTTT. The full variable domain, its missing parts supplied by reference TRBV5-5 and TRBJ2-3, is DAGVTQSPTHLIKTRGQQVTLRCSPISGHKSVSWYQQVLGQGPQFIFQYYEKEERGRGNFPDRFSARQFPNYSSELNVNALLLGDSALYLCASSLPEADTQYFGPGTRLTVL.